The present entry profiles one TCR beta chain with its context. The record originates from a study of response to subunit inactivated influenza vaccine. TCRdb redid the calling of the RT-PCR reads with MiXCR, one entry per CDR3 protein. Here the sample spans roughly 700,000 distinct CDR3 sequences, about 14% being singletons. With 1 base removed from V and 8 bases from J, the gap between germline ends came to 5 bases. The CDR3 extends over 11 amino acids. Sequencing used PBMCs from blood, obtained less than 15 days before vaccination. The source of this sequence is a man aged 50-59 years who received an inactivated influenza vaccine. This chain joins TRBV12-3 or TRBV12-4 and TRBJ1-1; D is undetermined. CDR3 amino acids: CASSLDIEAFF. In DNA form, the CDR3 reads TGTGCCAGCAGTTTAGACATAGAAGCTTTCTTT.